The clone carrying this T cell receptor (beta chain) was seen just once. What it binds is unknown. Per the germline V gene, CDR1 is MGHRA and CDR2 is YSYEKL. The CDR3 spans 12 residues. The V and J ends lost 4 bases and 10 bases respectively, with 10 bases between them. This sample was included in a study of OX40 agonist ivuxolimab in advanced cancers. Study conclusions and caveats: The expanded peripheral T cells' antigen specificity was not determined. On average, CD8+ T cells had more expanded clones than CD4+.

Method: immunoSEQ multiplex PCR; TCRdb's copy keeps in-frame clones and lacks some. The sample carries some 25,000 clones, 75% to 80% recorded once. Specimen: CD4+ or CD8+ T cells sorted from blood, collected in a trial of the OX40 agonist ivuxolimab. The receptor's source is an adult with an advanced solid tumor such as melanoma, head and neck, liver or kidney cancer. The rearrangement uses TRBV4-1 and TRBJ1-4; D remains ambiguous. CDR3: CASSRGLAKLFF. CDR3 bases: TGCGCCAGCAGCCGAGGACTCGCAAAACTGTTTTTT.